The present T cell receptor beta chain was sequenced within a study of patients and donors after allogeneic stem cell transplantation. This clonotype turned up a few times. MiXCR, run by TCRdb on the RT-PCR reads, gives a single entry per CDR3 protein. The repertoire holds over 150,000 distinct CDR3 sequences, with around two fifths as singletons. CDR3 length equals 10 residues. V was shortened by 3 bases and J by 5 bases, with 4 bases between the two germline ends. CDR1 SQVTM and CDR2 ANQGSEA come from the germline V gene. The J gene is TRBJ2-5, the V gene TRBV29-1; D remains ambiguous. The clonotype comes from a human donor who was either an allogeneic HSCT recipient or a stem cell or donor lymphocyte infusion donor (not recorded which). It is not recorded whose cells these are; they may come from a transplant donor. Material: blood, either unsorted or a sorted T cell fraction (not recorded which). As DNA, the CDR3 is TGCAGCGTTGAGTGGGAGACCCAGTACTTC. Translated, it gives CSVEWETQYF.